The T cell receptor (beta chain) described here comes from a study of cytomegalovirus exposure and HLA in healthy donors. General observations from the study: With further analysis later on, most CMV-associated TCR beta chains appeared HLA-restricted.

PCR used 60 Vbeta primers and 13 Jbeta primers. The method was immunoSEQ multiplex PCR; TCRdb's version includes in-frame clones alone and lacks a portion of them. The data hold 100,000 to 150,000 clones, with approximately 80% observed a single time. In regard to this clone: Its specificity is not known.

The germline CDR1 and CDR2 sequences are LNHNV and YYDKDF (reference sequence). This CDR3 is 16 amino acids long. Losses at the gene ends were 1 base for V and 3 bases for J; bases not matched to a gene: 5. The chain recombines TRBV15 with TRBJ2-1, with 8 bases matching TRBD1. Input material: PBMCs. This clonotype originated in a man younger than 40 in good health and CMV-seropositive. CDR3 nucleotides: TGTGCCACCAGCAGAGGTGGGACAGGAAACTACAATGAGCAGTTCTTC. Translated, it gives CATSRGGTGNYNEQFF.